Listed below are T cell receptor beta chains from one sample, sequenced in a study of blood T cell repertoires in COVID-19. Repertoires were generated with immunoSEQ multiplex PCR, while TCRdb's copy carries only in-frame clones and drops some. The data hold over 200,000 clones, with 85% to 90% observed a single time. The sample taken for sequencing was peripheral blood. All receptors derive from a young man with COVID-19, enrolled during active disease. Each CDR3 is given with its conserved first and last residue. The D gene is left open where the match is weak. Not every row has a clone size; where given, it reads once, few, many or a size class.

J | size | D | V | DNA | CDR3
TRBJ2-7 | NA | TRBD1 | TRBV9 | TGTGCCAGCAGCGGCGGGACAGGGATCATCTACGAGCAGTACTTC | CASSGGTGIIYEQYF
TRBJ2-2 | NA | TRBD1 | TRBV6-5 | TGTGCCAGCACTACCGGGACAGCGAACACCGGGGAGCTGTTTTTT | CASTTGTANTGELFF
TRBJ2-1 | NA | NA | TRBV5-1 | TGCGCCAGCAGCTCACCGGGAGTCAGGGACAATGAGCAGTTCTTC | CASSSPGVRDNEQFF
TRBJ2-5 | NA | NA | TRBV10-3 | TGTGCCATCAGTGAGGCCGGGAGATCGGAGACCCAGTACTTC | CAISEAGRSETQYF
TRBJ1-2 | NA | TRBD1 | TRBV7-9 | TGTGCCAGCAGCTTAGTACAGGGGGCAGTAGGGAACTATGGCTACACCTTC | CASSLVQGAVGNYGYTF
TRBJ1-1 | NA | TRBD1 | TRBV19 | TGTGCCAGTAGTACAAGCCGGGACAGGGCCGATGGTTTCTTT | CASSTSRDRADGFF
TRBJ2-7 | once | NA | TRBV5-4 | TGTGCCAGCAGCCTAGGGTACAGGGTCTACGAGCAGTACTTC | CASSLGYRVYEQYF
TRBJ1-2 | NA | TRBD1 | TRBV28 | TGTGCCAGCAGTTTAACGGAACAGGGGGTTTATGGCTACACCTTC | CASSLTEQGVYGYTF
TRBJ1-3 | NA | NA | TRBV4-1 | TGCGCCAGCAGCCAAGATACCGGCTCTGGAAACACCATATATTTT | CASSQDTGSGNTIYF
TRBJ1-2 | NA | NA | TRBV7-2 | TGTGCCAGCAGCTTAGGGCAGGGAGGCTATGGCTACACCTTC | CASSLGQGGYGYTF
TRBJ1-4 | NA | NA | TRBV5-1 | TGCGCCAGCAGCTTGCCAGAACAGGGAATGGATGAAAAACTGTTTTTT | CASSLPEQGMDEKLFF
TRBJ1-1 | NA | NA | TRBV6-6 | TGTGCCAGCACCCTGGGGGGGGCTGAAGCTTTCTTT | CASTLGGAEAFF
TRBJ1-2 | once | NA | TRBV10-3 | TGTGCCATCAGTGAGTCTGGGCAGTATTATGGCTACACCTTC | CAISESGQYYGYTF
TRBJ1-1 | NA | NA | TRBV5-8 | TGTGCCAGCAGCTTTGGCTGGACGGACATGAACACTGAAGCTTTCTTT | CASSFGWTDMNTEAFF
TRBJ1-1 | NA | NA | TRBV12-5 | TGTGCTAGTGCTCCAGCGGGTCCTGGCACTGAAGCTTTCTTT | CASAPAGPGTEAFF
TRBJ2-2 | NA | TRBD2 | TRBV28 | TGTGCCAGCAGTATACCGGGACTAGGGAACACCGGGGAGCTGTTTTTT | CASSIPGLGNTGELFF
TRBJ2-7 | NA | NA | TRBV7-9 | TGTGCCAGCAGCTCCGTATTATTCTACGAGCAGTACTTC | CASSSVLFYEQYF
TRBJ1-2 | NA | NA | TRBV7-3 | TGTGCCAGCAGTGCCGACAGGAACTATGGCTACACCTTC | CASSADRNYGYTF
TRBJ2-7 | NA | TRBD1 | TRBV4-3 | TGCGCCAGCAGCCAAGGCGCCGGGACAGGGGGTTTCGAGCAGTACTTC | CASSQGAGTGGFEQYF
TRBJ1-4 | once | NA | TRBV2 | TGTGCCAGTCGTTTGACTGACGCGACTGAAAAACTGTTTTTT | CASRLTDATEKLFF
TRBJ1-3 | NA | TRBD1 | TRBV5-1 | TGCGCCAGCAGCTTGGCTGGGACAGAGTATAGAAACACCATATATTTT | CASSLAGTEYRNTIYF
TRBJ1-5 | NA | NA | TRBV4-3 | TGCGCCAGCAGCCAAGGATTACAGGGCGGGCAGCCCCAGCATTTT | CASSQGLQGGQPQHF
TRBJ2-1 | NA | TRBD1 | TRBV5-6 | TGTGCCAGCAGCTACGGACAGGGCTTAGGCAATGAGCAGTTCTTC | CASSYGQGLGNEQFF
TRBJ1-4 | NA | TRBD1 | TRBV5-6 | TGTGCCAGCACCTATCGGGACAGGGATTACGAAAAACTGTTTTTT | CASTYRDRDYEKLFF
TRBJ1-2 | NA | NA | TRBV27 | TGTGCCAGCAGTTTAAGCGGGACCCTTCCCTACACCTTC | CASSLSGTLPYTF
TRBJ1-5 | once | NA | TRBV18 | TGTGCCAGCTCCCATGGACAGCTGCTATCGAGCAATCAGCCCCAGCATTTT | CASSHGQLLSSNQPQHF
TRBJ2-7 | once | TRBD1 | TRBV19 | TGTGCCAGTAGTATAGACAACAGGGGTTACGAGCAGTACTTC | CASSIDNRGYEQYF
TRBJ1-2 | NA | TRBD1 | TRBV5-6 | TGTGCCAGCAGCATAGGGACAGGTCCTAACTATGGCTACACCTTC | CASSIGTGPNYGYTF
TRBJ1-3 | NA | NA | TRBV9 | TGTGCCAGCAGCGACGGTGGAAACACCATATATTTT | CASSDGGNTIYF
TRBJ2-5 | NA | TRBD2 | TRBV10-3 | TGTGCCATCAGTGCAGCGGGAGGGCCAGGAGAGACCCAGTACTTC | CAISAAGGPGETQYF
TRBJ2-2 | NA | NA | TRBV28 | TGTGCCAGCAGCAAAGGGGGACAGAACACCGGGGAGCTGTTTTTT | CASSKGGQNTGELFF
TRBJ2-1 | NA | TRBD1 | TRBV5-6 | TGTGCCAGCAGCTTGTGGACAGGGTACTGGAATGAGCAGTTCTTC | CASSLWTGYWNEQFF
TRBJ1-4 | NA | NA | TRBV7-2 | TGTGCCAGCAGCTTATCGGGATGGGAGTATGAAAAACTGTTTTTT | CASSLSGWEYEKLFF
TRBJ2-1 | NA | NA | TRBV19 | TGTGCCAGTAGTCTTAATGGTGAGTTCCGCAATGAGCAGTTCTTC | CASSLNGEFRNEQFF
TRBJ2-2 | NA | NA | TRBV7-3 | TGTGCCAGCAGCCCCTTAACCGGGGAGCTGTTTTTT | CASSPLTGELFF
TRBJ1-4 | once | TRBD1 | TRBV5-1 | TGCGCCAGCAGCCAAGGGGGCGCGGGTAATGAAAAACTGTTTTTT | CASSQGGAGNEKLFF
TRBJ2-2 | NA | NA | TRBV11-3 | TGTGCCAGCAGCTTTACAGGGAACCGCGGGGAGCTGTTTTTT | CASSFTGNRGELFF
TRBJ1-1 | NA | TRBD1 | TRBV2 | TGTGCCAGGAGACTACCGGGACAGAGGGCTGAAGCTTTCTTT | CARRLPGQRAEAFF
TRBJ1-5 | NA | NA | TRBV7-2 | TGTGCCAGCAGTCGGGAATTGGGATTTAATCAGCCCCAGCATTTT | CASSRELGFNQPQHF
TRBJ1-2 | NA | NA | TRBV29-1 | TGCAGCGCCGAAGCTCGGGTTAGTAACTATGGCTACACCTTC | CSAEARVSNYGYTF
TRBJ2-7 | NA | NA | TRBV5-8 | TGTGCCGATTCTCAGGCAACCTACGAGCAGTACTTC | CADSQATYEQYF
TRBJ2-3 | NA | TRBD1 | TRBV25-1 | TGTGCCAGCAGCGATATGACCGGGACAGGGGGGTCAGATACGCAGTATTTT | CASSDMTGTGGSDTQYF